This T cell receptor (beta chain) was recovered during a study of control samples from healthy donors and cancer patients. Here immunoSEQ multiplex PCR was the method, and the copy in TCRdb shows in-frame clones only, minus some. The sample lists around 50,000 clones, nearly 96% occurring once. This CDR3 is built from 15 residues. V was shortened by 2 bases and J by 5 bases, with 13 bases between the two germline ends. Germline V gives CDR1 ENHRY, CDR2 SYGVKD. This clonotype was sampled from a woman younger than 45 in good health. Sequencing input: blood. The chain combines TRBV10-3 with TRBJ2-1; the D gene is possibly TRBD2 (5 bases). The CDR3 region has the DNA TGTGCCATCAGTGAGGAAGAGCGGACCGACAATGAGCAGTTCTTC. Translating it yields CAISEEERTDNEQFF.